This record concerns one TCR beta chain sequence. Its antigen is unknown. The source of the sample is a study of cytomegalovirus exposure and HLA in healthy donors. Assay used: immunoSEQ multiplex PCR; TCRdb lists only in-frame clones, some missing. This sample yields about 160,000 clones, of which 86% are seen a single time; 2% to 2.5% belongs to the top ten. General study results and limits: The dataset shows that most TCR sequences were rare, while some public TCRs occurred in many donors.

Germline V gene sequence: CDR1 SQVTM, CDR2 ANQGSEA. The CDR3 totals 14 residues. J was trimmed by 0 bases and V by 4 bases; bases with no gene match: 3. Material for sequencing was PBMCs. V usage is TRBV29-1 and J usage is TRBJ1-1; 9 bases map to TRBD1. This receptor was taken from a young woman in good health and CMV-seronegative. The CDR3 sequence is CSVGTGVMNTEAFF. CDR3 DNA sequence: TGCAGCGTTGGGACAGGGGTCATGAACACTGAAGCTTTCTTT.